A selection of T cell receptor beta chains follows, all from one sample in a study of T-cell memory formation after mild COVID-19. Via MiXCR, TCRdb re-called the 5' RACE reads, giving one row per CDR3 protein. The top ten clones hold 20% to 25% of a sample with more than 350,000 distinct CDR3 sequences, approximately 15% of them seen once. Sequencing was done on a sample of PBMCs or a T cell subset sorted from them (not recorded which). These receptors were obtained from a man aged 18 to 29 who had mild COVID-19 (a few samples of this study predate the infection). Cell type and time point are not known. The CDR3 runs from the conserved cysteine through the conserved F or W. D genes are given only for firm matches. Size is omitted from some rows. Given values are once, few, many or a class for expanded clones.

d_gene	abundance	v_gene	j_gene	CDR3nt	CDR3aa
-	-	TRBV7-9	TRBJ2-7	TGTGCCAGCAGCTACTCGGAATACGAGCAGTACTTC	CASSYSEYEQYF
-	-	TRBV19	TRBJ2-3	TGTGCCAGTAGTCCCCGGTTTCTGGGGGTGGGTCCAGATACGCAGTATTTT	CASSPRFLGVGPDTQYF
-	-	TRBV12-3/TRBV12-4	TRBJ1-2	TGTGCCAGCAGCTCGAGGACAGCAGTCTATGGCTACACCTTC	CASSSRTAVYGYTF
-	-	TRBV5-1	TRBJ2-3	TGCGCCAGCAGCGTGTCGGGGACGGGCACAGATACGCAGTATTTT	CASSVSGTGTDTQYF
-	few	TRBV20-1	TRBJ1-4	TGCAGTGCTGTGAGGGGCACCGAAAAACTGTTTTTT	CSAVRGTEKLFF
-	-	TRBV28	TRBJ2-1	TGTGCCAGCAGTCCCTACCGACTAGGTCACAATGAGCAGTTCTTC	CASSPYRLGHNEQFF
-	few	TRBV3-1	TRBJ1-1	TGTGCCAGCAGCCAAAAGACAGGCTTGTCGAACACTGAAGCTTTCTTT	CASSQKTGLSNTEAFF
TRBD1	-	TRBV12-3/TRBV12-4	TRBJ1-5	TGTGCCAGCAGTTCTCTTGGACAGGGGGATCAGCCCCAGCATTTT	CASSSLGQGDQPQHF
-	-	TRBV6-2/TRBV6-3	TRBJ2-1	TGTGCCAGCAGCCAACGGGGAGGGGGCGCCCCACAGTTCTTC	CASSQRGGGAPQFF
TRBD1	few	TRBV19	TRBJ2-1	TGTGCCAGTAGTATCCGAGGACAGGGGTTCAATGAGCAGTTCTTC	CASSIRGQGFNEQFF
-	-	TRBV6-1	TRBJ1-2	TGTGCCAGCAACCGGGGACCAGGGAACTATGGCTACACCTTC	CASNRGPGNYGYTF
-	-	TRBV5-6	TRBJ2-3	TGTGCCAGCAGCTTGTACCTCACAGATACGCAGTATTTT	CASSLYLTDTQYF
TRBD1	-	TRBV7-2	TRBJ1-2	TGTGCCAGCAGCACCATAGACAGGGCTTATGGCTACACCTTC	CASSTIDRAYGYTF
-	few	TRBV4-1	TRBJ1-4	TGCGCCAGCAGCCACTATGGGTCCCCCGGGGAAAAACTGTTTTTT	CASSHYGSPGEKLFF
TRBD2	-	TRBV7-9	TRBJ2-1	TGTGCCAGCAGCACCCCTAGCGGTAGCTCCTACAATGAGCAGTTCTTC	CASSTPSGSSYNEQFF
-	-	TRBV19	TRBJ2-2	TGTGCCAGTAGATTTTTAGAGACAGCCAACACCGGGGAGCTGTTTTTT	CASRFLETANTGELFF
-	-	TRBV11-2	TRBJ1-3	TGTGCCAGCAACCTCGGCTCTGGAAACACCATATATTTT	CASNLGSGNTIYF
-	many	TRBV7-9	TRBJ2-1	TGTGCCAGCAGCTTATTTCGGGTAGAGGGTGAGCAGTTCTTC	CASSLFRVEGEQFF
-	few	TRBV12-3/TRBV12-4	TRBJ2-3	TGTGCCAGCACTCCTCTCCGGTCCACAGATACGCAGTATTTT	CASTPLRSTDTQYF
-	few	TRBV12-3/TRBV12-4	TRBJ2-1	TGTGCCAGCAGTTCATCACGGGGCCCTCGGGTGTTCTTC	CASSSSRGPRVFF
-	once	TRBV19	TRBJ1-5	TGTGCCATTAGTACCTCTTTTTATCAGCCCCAGCATTTT	CAISTSFYQPQHF
-	few	TRBV28	TRBJ2-2	TGTGCCAGCAGTCACGAGAACACCGGGGAGCTGTTTTTT	CASSHENTGELFF
-	-	TRBV5-1	TRBJ2-5	TGCGCCAGCGCGGCCCGACAGGCCTACCAAGAGACCCAGTACTTC	CASAARQAYQETQYF
-	few	TRBV6-2/TRBV6-3	TRBJ1-5	TGTGCCAGCAGTTATACGGCCCAGCCCCAGCATTTT	CASSYTAQPQHF
-	few	TRBV7-9	TRBJ1-1	TGTGCCAGCATCACCACAGCAAGTGTAAGGGACACTGAAGCTTTCTTT	CASITTASVRDTEAFF
-	-	TRBV9	TRBJ2-1	TGTGCCAGCAGCGTAGGGCAGAGTGAGCAGTTCTTC	CASSVGQSEQFF
-	-	TRBV29-1	TRBJ2-3	TGCAGCGTTGATTGGGGTTCAGATACGCAGTATTTT	CSVDWGSDTQYF
-	few	TRBV20-1	TRBJ2-3	TGCAGCCCGTCGATCCTAGATACGCAGTATTTT	CSPSILDTQYF
-	-	TRBV1	TRBJ2-3	TGCACCAGCAGCTGGCCCCTGACCACAGATACGCAGTATTTT	CTSSWPLTTDTQYF
-	few	TRBV4-2	TRBJ1-1	TGTGCCAGCAGCCAAGAAATCACAGGGTCCACTGAAGCTTTCTTT	CASSQEITGSTEAFF
-	-	TRBV11-2	TRBJ1-1	TGTGCCAGCAGCTTCCCGGGGGACACTGAAGCTTTCTTT	CASSFPGDTEAFF
-	many	TRBV6-2/TRBV6-3	TRBJ2-3	TGTGCCAGCAGTTACTGGTCGGCAGGCCGGGTGAATACGCAGTATTTT	CASSYWSAGRVNTQYF
-	few	TRBV2	TRBJ1-2	TGTGCCAGCAGGGGGTTCGGCTATGGCTACACCTTC	CASRGFGYGYTF
TRBD1	few	TRBV19	TRBJ1-6	TGTGCCAGTACCGACCGGGGCAGGGGGTATTCACCCCTCCACTTT	CASTDRGRGYSPLHF
-	few	TRBV5-5	TRBJ2-1	TGTGCCAGCCAGGTGGAGGGGCTGACCTACAATGAGCAGTTCTTC	CASQVEGLTYNEQFF
TRBD1	-	TRBV9	TRBJ2-3	TGTGCCAGCAGCGTAGGGGACAGGTTCACAGATACGCAGTATTTT	CASSVGDRFTDTQYF
TRBD1	-	TRBV29-1	TRBJ1-2	TGCAGCGTTGAAGTCAGCCGGGACAGAGGATATGGCTACACCTTC	CSVEVSRDRGYGYTF
-	-	TRBV18	TRBJ2-2	TGTGCCAGCTCACGAACCGGGACACATAACACCGGGGAGCTGTTTTTT	CASSRTGTHNTGELFF
-	few	TRBV29-1	TRBJ2-5	TGCAGCGGTGTCCCTAGCCGGGAGACCCAGTACTTC	CSGVPSRETQYF
TRBD1	-	TRBV14	TRBJ2-2	TGTGCCAGCACATCACAGGGGAACGGGGAGCTGTTTTTT	CASTSQGNGELFF
-	few	TRBV7-2	TRBJ1-5	TGTGCCAGCAGCTTAGATAGAGGGGGAGGTAATCAGCCCCAGCATTTT	CASSLDRGGGNQPQHF
TRBD1	many	TRBV19	TRBJ1-1	TGTGCCAGTAGGGGGGGACAGAGGTCGGACACTGAAGCTTTCTTT	CASRGGQRSDTEAFF
-	few	TRBV6-5	TRBJ1-2	TGTGCCAGCAGTTACCGCAGGGGAGGTGGCTACACCTTC	CASSYRRGGGYTF
-	few	TRBV19	TRBJ2-7	TGTGCCAGTAGTATAGAACAGGGCTTCTACGAGCAGTACTTC	CASSIEQGFYEQYF
TRBD2	-	TRBV9	TRBJ2-3	TGTGCCAGCAGCCCGCGGACTAGCGGGGGCTCGGGAGATACGCAGTATTTT	CASSPRTSGGSGDTQYF
-	-	TRBV5-1	TRBJ2-7	TGCGCCAGCAGCTTGGTCCCCGGTAGCTCCTACGAGCAGTACTTC	CASSLVPGSSYEQYF
-	-	TRBV6-6	TRBJ1-1	TGTGCCAGCAGCTCCAACACAGGGTCTGAAGCTTTCTTT	CASSSNTGSEAFF
-	few	TRBV3-1	TRBJ2-1	TGTGCCAGCAGCCAACAGACAGGATCCCATGAGCAGTTCTTC	CASSQQTGSHEQFF
-	few	TRBV7-2	TRBJ1-5	TGTGCCAGCAGCTTTGATCTAGCTGGCAATCAGCCCCAGCATTTT	CASSFDLAGNQPQHF
-	few	TRBV30	TRBJ1-1	TGTGCCTGGAGTGTACAGCCGAACACTGAAGCTTTCTTT	CAWSVQPNTEAFF
TRBD1	few	TRBV28	TRBJ1-1	TGTGCCAGCAGACATAACAGGGGTACTGAAGCTTTCTTT	CASRHNRGTEAFF
-	few	TRBV20-1	TRBJ2-1	TGCAGTGCTAGTAACCGGGACCGGCAGTTCTTC	CSASNRDRQFF
-	few	TRBV11-2	TRBJ2-5	TGTGCCAGCAGCTCCAGGGTGCGCCGGACCCAAGAGACCCAGTACTTC	CASSSRVRRTQETQYF
TRBD1	-	TRBV6-2/TRBV6-3	TRBJ1-2	TGTGCCAGCAGACCGACAGGGAGTAGTGGCTACACCTTC	CASRPTGSSGYTF
TRBD1	few	TRBV9	TRBJ2-5	TGTGCCAGCAGCTCCGTCGGACAGGGGAGAGGAGAAGAGACCCAGTACTTC	CASSSVGQGRGEETQYF